These 19 T cell receptor beta chains were all obtained from the same sample, sequenced in a study of vaccination effects on CD4 cells after COVID-19. The repertoire was sequenced with immunoSEQ multiplex PCR; TCRdb's copy has only in-frame clones and lacks some. In the table there are tens of thousands of clones, around 74% of which are singletons. Antigen specificity for these receptors is unknown. ViraFEST expansion of antigen-specific CD4+ T cells with viral peptide pools preceded sequencing. Subsequent to a culture period of under twelve days, CD4+ T cells were isolated. The study found no prior SARS-CoV-2 infection in the vaccine recipients, who tested negative for nucleocapsid antibodies. The sample was CD4+ T cells from PBMCs cultured with HCoV-NL63 spike peptides, taken before COVID-19 vaccination. Receptors were obtained from a human donor who received a COVID-19 vaccine.

The chain recombines TRBV2 with TRBJ1-6, with D perhaps matching TRBD1 (6 bases). Germline CDR1 SNHLY, CDR2 FYNNEI. This CDR3 is 13 amino acids long. Trimming took 2 bases from V and 7 from J, leaving 6 bases between them. The CDR3 loop reads CASSERGNSPLHF. As DNA, the CDR3 is TGTGCCAGCAGTGAAAGGGGGAATTCACCCCTCCACTTT.

This clone was observed a handful of times. The genes are TRBV28 and TRBJ1-1; no firm D call. The CDR3 sequence is 10 residues long. Trimming removed 8 bases at V and 7 bases at J, with 8 bases between. Germline CDR1 is MDHEN and CDR2 is SYDVKM. DNA of the CDR3: TGTGCCAGCTACGGCGGTGAAGCTTTCTTT. Translating gives CASYGGEAFF. The whole variable domain, filled in from reference TRBV28 and TRBJ1-1, reads DVKVTQSSRYLVKRTGEKVFLECVQDMDHENMFWYRQDPGLGLRLIYFSYDVKMKEKGDIPEGYSVSREKKERFSLILESASTNQTSMYLCASYGGEAFFGQGTRLTVV.

This rearrangement joins TRBV5-1 to TRBJ2-3, with D maybe TRBD2 (7 bases). Germline CDR1 SGHRS, CDR2 YFSETQ. There are 17 residues in the CDR3. V was clipped by 3 bases and J by 1 base, with 18 bases between them. Here the CDR3 reads CASSWMGGGTRTDTQYF. DNA of the CDR3: TGCGCCAGCAGCTGGATGGGAGGGGGAACGCGCACAGATACGCAGTATTTT.

This clone was counted a few times. The chain has TRBV7-2 and TRBJ1-1; no firm D call. V was trimmed by 1 base and J by 3 bases, leaving 12 bases between them. The germline CDR1 and CDR2 sequences are SGHTA and FQGNSA. The CDR3 runs to 15 residues. CDR3 in amino acids: CASSLVYGVDTEAFF. CDR3 DNA sequence: TGTGCCAGCAGCTTAGTATATGGGGTGGACACTGAAGCTTTCTTT.

This clone was observed a single time. This chain links TRBV24-1 with TRBJ1-4; D not resolved. V dropped 9 bases and J dropped 4 bases, with 5 bases sitting between them. This CDR3 is built from 11 residues. CDR1 is KGHDR and CDR2 is SFDVKD in the germline V gene. Written as DNA, the CDR3 is TGTGCCACCGAAGATAATGAAAAACTGTTTTTT. Protein: CATEDNEKLFF.

This sequence joins TRBV2 and TRBJ1-2; 10 bases map to TRBD1. With 2 bases clipped from V and 6 bases from J, the junction kept 9 bases outside the gene matches. CDR1 SNHLY and CDR2 FYNNEI come from the germline V gene. This CDR3 contains 16 residues. The CDR3 bases are TGTGCCAGCAGTGAATCTCAGTACGGGACAGGGGATGGCTACACCTTC. The encoded protein is CASSESQYGTGDGYTF.

The V and J genes are TRBV11-3 and TRBJ2-2; no definite D call. The CDR3 runs to 15 residues. Germline CDR1 and CDR2: SGHNT and YENEEA. V was shortened by 3 bases and J by 5 bases, with 13 bases between the two germline ends. CDR3 bases: TGTGCCAGCAGCTTCGTGGTGATGGGGACCGGGGAGCTGTTTTTT. This codes for CASSFVVMGTGELFF.

This clone has a handful of counts. The J gene is TRBJ1-1, the V gene TRBV11-2; no clear D gene. The CDR3 totals 15 residues. Germline assignment: CDR1 SGHAT and CDR2 FQNNGV. The V end was cut by 4 bases, the J end by 0 bases, with 12 bases between. CDR3 nucleotide sequence: TGTGCCAGCAGCTCCTCCCGGGAGGTGAACACTGAAGCTTTCTTT. This translates into CASSSSREVNTEAFF.

The chain links TRBV10-3 to TRBJ2-1; maybe TRBD2 (6 bases). Germline V lookup: CDR1 ENHRY, CDR2 SYGVKD. V lost 4 bases and J 0 bases, leaving 10 bases between the germline ends. The CDR3 has 15 amino acids. CDR3 loop: CAISVRGNSYNEQFF. Here the CDR3 DNA reads TGTGCCATCAGTGTGCGGGGAAACTCCTACAATGAGCAGTTCTTC.

This clone was observed once. This CDR3 is CASSLDSGVGTGELFF. The CDR3 coding sequence is TGTGCCAGCAGCTTAGATTCCGGGGTCGGCACCGGGGAGCTGTTTTTT. The genes are TRBV7-9 and TRBJ2-2, with D possibly TRBD2 on 5 matching bases. V was pared by 1 base and J by 4 bases, with 13 bases between. Germline V lookup: CDR1 SEHNR, CDR2 FQNEAQ (reference sequence). CDR3 length: 16 amino acids.

The chain couples TRBV7-9 to TRBJ2-4, with a tentative D call TRBD1 (7 bases). The length of the CDR3 is 14 residues. Germline V CDR1 and CDR2: SEHNR, FQNEAQ (reference sequence). V was shortened by 5 bases and J by 6 bases, with 14 bases between the two germline ends. CDR3 amino acids: CASSLFQGGNIQYF. CDR3 nucleotides: TGTGCCAGCAGCCTATTCCAGGGGGGAAACATTCAGTACTTC. The full variable domain, rest sourced from reference TRBV7-9 and TRBJ2-4, is DTGVSQNPRHKITKRGQNVTFRCDPISEHNRLYWYRQTLGQGPEFLTYFQNEAQLEKSRLLSDRFSAERPKGSFSTLEIQRTEQGDSAMYLCASSLFQGGNIQYFGAGTRLSVL.

The V gene is TRBV7-2, the J gene TRBJ1-4; 8 positions match TRBD1. The CDR3 is 15 amino acids. J gave up 13 bases and V 1 base, and 11 bases lay outside the gene matches. CDR1 and CDR2 from the germline V gene are SGHTA and FQGNSA. This CDR3 is CASSLGGGGTGRLFF. In DNA, the CDR3 is TGTGCCAGCAGCTTAGGTGGGGGTGGGACAGGACGACTGTTTTTT. The whole variable domain, remainder taken from reference TRBV7-2 and TRBJ1-4, is GAGVSQSPSNKVTEKGKDVELRCDPISGHTALYWYRQSLGQGLEFLIYFQGNSAPDKSGLPSDRFSAERTGGSVSTLTIQRTQQEDSAVYLCASSLGGGGTGRLFFGSGTQLSVL.

The gene calls are TRBV7-3 and TRBJ2-1, with D possibly called TRBD1 or TRBD2 (5 bases each). CDR3 length: 13 amino acids. Trimming stripped 5 bases from V and 10 bases from J, with 15 bases between. CDR1 and CDR2 (germline): SGHTA, FQGTGA. This CDR3 is CASSPLAGNEQFF. The CDR3 region has the DNA TGTGCCAGCAGCCCCCTAGCAGGGAACGAGCAGTTCTTC.

V usage is TRBV4-1 and J usage is TRBJ1-1; D gene unclear. Germline V gene sequence: CDR1 MGHRA, CDR2 YSYEKL. Deletions cut 2 bases from V and 0 bases from J, with 7 bases between. The CDR3 contains 14 residues. The CDR3 protein is CASSQHSLNTEAFF. The CDR3 DNA reads TGCGCCAGCAGCCAACACAGCTTGAACACTGAAGCTTTCTTT.

The chain joins TRBV6-6 to TRBJ2-7, with a weak D call TRBD2 (6 bases). The germline V gene has CDR1 MNHNY and CDR2 SVGAGI (reference sequence). V gave up 8 bases and J gave up 4 bases, with 18 bases separating them. The CDR3 contains 14 residues. CDR3 nucleotides: TGTGCCAGCCTGCCGGGACTCGCCAGTTACGAGCAGTACGTC. Its translation: CASLPGLASYEQYV.

This clone showed up just a few times. V gene TRBV7-2 combines with J gene TRBJ1-4; 9 positions match TRBD1. Trimming cost V 5 bases and J 8 bases; bases outside gene matches: 6. The CDR3 runs to 14 residues. Germline CDR1 and CDR2: SGHTA and FQGNSA. The CDR3 protein is CASSQTGGKEKLFF. The DNA for the CDR3 is TGTGCCAGCAGCCAGACAGGGGGAAAGGAAAAACTGTTTTTT.

The chain is built from TRBV9 and TRBJ2-3, with D perhaps given as TRBD1 or TRBD2 (5 bases each). Germline CDR1 SGDLS, CDR2 YYNGEE. V lost 4 bases to trimming and J lost 4 bases, with 19 bases between them. The CDR3 length is 16 residues. As DNA, the CDR3 is TGTGCCAGCAGCTACCGTCCGGGGCCAACGGCAGATACGCAGTATTTT. The encoded protein is CASSYRPGPTADTQYF.

This chain links TRBV6-5 with TRBJ1-5; a weak D match, TRBD1 (6 bases). CDR1 MNHEY and CDR2 SVGAGI come from the germline V gene. The V end was cut by 0 bases, the J end by 5 bases, with 11 bases between. The CDR3 consists of 15 residues. Written as DNA, the CDR3 is TGTGCCAGCAGTTACTCGGCGGGGGCAGATCAGCCCCAGCATTTT. As protein: CASSYSAGADQPQHF.

The CDR3 nucleotides read TGTGCCAGCTCGAACCGGGGGCGCGAAGCTTTCTTT. Protein: CASSNRGREAFF. The chain links TRBV27 to TRBJ1-1, with a tentative D call TRBD1 (6 bases). The CDR3 length is 12 residues. V was pared by 8 bases and J by 8 bases, with 15 bases between. CDR1 is MNHEY, CDR2 SMNVEV, per germline (reference sequence).